This TCR beta chain was recovered during a study of blood T cell repertoires in COVID-19. Study-wide background: From the United States, Italy and Spain came samples of acute and convalescent COVID-19. The analysed material was cDNA or gDNA that came from T cells, B-cell-depleted T cells, or PBMCs.

Trimming took off 7 bases at V and 6 bases at J, with 11 bases between the two ends. The CDR3 covers 11 residues. Germline CDR1 is DFQATT and CDR2 is SNEGSKA (reference sequence). Original methodology: Nucleated cell counts were estimated from reference gene primer amplification. The table came from immunoSEQ multiplex PCR; TCRdb's copy has only in-frame clones and leaves some out. From that table come the V and J calls and clone size; the DNA was used to work out D and trimming. In the table there are some 100,000 clones, 85% to 90% of which are singletons. V and J are TRBV20-1 and TRBJ2-3; D might be TRBD2 (5 bases). The clonotype originates from a woman in her seventies with acute or convalescent COVID-19. Material for sequencing was peripheral blood. The CDR3 is CSVRAGDTQYF. The CDR3 DNA reads as TGCAGTGTGCGGGCCGGGGATACGCAGTATTTT.